This TCR beta chain was identified in a study of blood T cell repertoires in COVID-19. Study-level information: Italy, Spain and the United States were the sources of the convalescent and acute COVID-19 samples.

Measured with immunoSEQ multiplex PCR; TCRdb has only the in-frame clones, and not every one. The sample includes around 160,000 clones, 80% of them seen just once. The cohort comprised adults aged roughly 18 to 95 years residing in 20 to 25 US areas. Donors in Cohort 3 who had recovered were those with two negative PCRs, healthcare professional clearance, or resolution of their symptoms. This CDR3 is built from 16 residues. Trimming left V 3 bases short and J 1 base short, with 14 bases between. The germline CDR1 and CDR2 sequences are SGDLS and YYNGEE. The chain couples TRBV9 to TRBJ1-3; D is possibly TRBD1 (6 bases). What was sequenced was PBMCs or T cells enriched from blood (not recorded which). This clonotype originated in a man in his forties who had recovered from COVID-19. The CDR3 reads CASSAETGRSGNTIYF. The DNA for the CDR3 is TGTGCCAGCAGCGCCGAGACAGGACGTTCTGGAAACACCATATATTTT.